This is a list of T cell receptor beta chains from one sample in a study of graft-versus-host responses after intestinal transplantation. Here immunoSEQ multiplex PCR was the method, and the copy in TCRdb shows in-frame clones only, minus some. The sample carries tens of thousands of clones, around 91% recorded once. This specimen was PBMCs, taken approximately 120 days after intestinal transplantation. These receptors all come from a human patient who received an intestinal transplant, so some T cells may come from the graft donor. Both conserved end residues are part of each CDR3. Each record gives: V gene, D gene, J gene, clone size, CDR3 length, CDR3 DNA, CDR3 protein. A D gene is named only where the DNA matches it firmly. Some rows have no size entry. The others give once, few or many, or a class for an expanded clone.

TRBV14,.,TRBJ2-2,.,12,TGTGCCAGCAGCCCCCTCGCCGGGGAGCTGTTTTTT,CASSPLAGELFF
TRBV2,.,TRBJ1-2,.,15,TGTGCCAGCAGTGAAGAGGCAGGGGCCAACTATGGCTACACCTTC,CASSEEAGANYGYTF
TRBV7-9,.,TRBJ1-3,.,14,TGTGCCAGCAGCTTGGACCTCTCTGGAAACACCATATATTTT,CASSLDLSGNTIYF
TRBV15,.,TRBJ1-3,once,15,TGTGCCACCAGCAGAGGATCTTCCTCTGGAAACACCATATATTTT,CATSRGSSSGNTIYF
TRBV6-6,.,TRBJ2-2,.,13,TGTGCCAGCAGTTTCAGGGAGCCCGGGGAGCTGTTTTTT,CASSFREPGELFF
TRBV6-1,TRBD2,TRBJ2-1,.,14,TGTGCCAGCAGTGAAATACTAGCGGCCAATGAGCAGTTCTTC,CASSEILAANEQFF
TRBV19,.,TRBJ2-7,.,14,TGTGCCAGTAGTATCGCGACAGGTGACTACGAGCAGTACTTC,CASSIATGDYEQYF
TRBV7-9,TRBD2,TRBJ2-7,.,15,TGTGCCAGCAGCTATAGCGGGGAAGGACCCCACGAGCAGTACTTC,CASSYSGEGPHEQYF
TRBV4-1,TRBD1,TRBJ2-7,.,16,TGCGCCAGCAGCCAAGGAGGGGCAGGGGGTTGGTACGAGCAGTACTTC,CASSQGGAGGWYEQYF
TRBV4-1,.,TRBJ1-4,.,14,TGCGCCAGCAGCCAAGTGATCAGCGATGAAAAACTGTTTTTT,CASSQVISDEKLFF
TRBV15,TRBD1,TRBJ1-1,.,15,TGTGCCACCAGCAGGCAACAGGGGGTGAACACTGAAGCTTTCTTT,CATSRQQGVNTEAFF
TRBV4-1,.,TRBJ2-7,.,13,TGCGCCAGCAGCCAAGCACCCACCTACGAGCAGTACTTC,CASSQAPTYEQYF
TRBV6-6,TRBD1,TRBJ2-7,.,15,TGTGCCAGCAGTTACTTGGGGACAGGAGCCTACGAGCAGTACTTC,CASSYLGTGAYEQYF
TRBV6-6,TRBD2,TRBJ2-1,once,13,TGTGCCAGCAAGAGCGGGGGGGCCTTTGAGCAGTTCTTC,CASKSGGAFEQFF